The next 32 T cell receptor beta chains were all read from a single sample in a study of control samples from healthy donors and cancer patients (dated by TCRdb to 2018 to 2020). The method behind the library was the immunoSEQ multiplex PCR assay. TCRdb re-hosts the immuneACCESS table, in-frame sequences only. Its copies lack some clones; in the studies checked, an unresolved V gene accounts for under half of them, and the cause for the rest is not known. The sample includes over 100,000 clones, with roughly 90% observed a single time. In total, the top ten clones hold around 2.3% of the sample. Source material: blood. The receptors shown here come from a man aged 35 to 55 in good health.

This clone was counted a single time. This chain joins TRBV6-5 and TRBJ2-1; D not resolved. Looked up from germline, CDR1 is MNHEY and CDR2 is SVGAGI. CDR3 length equals 14 residues. V was trimmed by 7 bases and J by 1 base, leaving 11 bases between them. CDR3 bases: TGTGCCAGCAACTCAGACTTATCCTACAATGAGCAGTTCTTC. Protein: CASNSDLSYNEQFF.

The V and J genes are TRBV5-4 and TRBJ1-2; 9 bases map to TRBD1. This CDR3 contains 14 residues. Germline V gives CDR1 SGHNT, CDR2 YYREEE (reference sequence). The junction had 6 bases not matched to a gene; V was cut back by 3 bases and J by 6 bases. The CDR3 spells CASSYTGGWNGYTF. The CDR3 DNA sequence: TGTGCCAGCAGCTATACAGGGGGCTGGAATGGCTACACCTTC.

V usage is TRBV5-1 and J usage is TRBJ1-2, with D perhaps matching TRBD1 (6 bases). CDR1 is SGHRS and CDR2 is YFSETQ in the germline V gene. The length of the CDR3 is 14 residues. V shed 0 bases and J shed 6 bases, with 12 bases lying between them. The CDR3 region has the DNA TGCGCCAGCAGCTTGGTCTCTGCAGGGGATGGCTACACCTTC. Translation gives CASSLVSAGDGYTF.

The V call is TRBV21-1, the J call TRBJ2-6; the D segment call TRBD2 is taken from the table without a DNA check. TRBV21-1 is a recognized pseudogene. The CDR3 consists of 14 residues. The CDR3 nucleotides read TGTGCCAGCAGGACTAACTCTGGGGCCAACGTCCTGACTTTC. As protein: CASRTNSGANVLTF.

V usage is TRBV5-8 and J usage is TRBJ2-2, with a possible D match to TRBD1 (6 bases). This CDR3 comprises 15 residues. V lost 4 bases and J lost 4, with 14 bases in between. CDR1 SGHTS and CDR2 YDEGEE come from the germline V gene. As DNA, the CDR3 is TGTGCCAGCAGCCTCAGGGGTCCCCTCACCGGGGAGCTGTTTTTT. Amino acids: CASSLRGPLTGELFF.

V gene TRBV10-3 combines with J gene TRBJ2-7; D call uncertain. V was pared by 11 bases and J by 3 bases, with 20 bases between. The CDR3 runs to 14 residues. From germline, CDR1 is ENHRY and CDR2 SYGVKD. The CDR3 sequence: CALGTAVDFYEQYF. In DNA form, the CDR3 reads TGTGCCCTCGGTACGGCTGTAGATTTCTACGAGCAGTACTTC.

This chain joins TRBV28 and TRBJ2-5, with a possible D match to TRBD1 (6 bases). Germline CDR1 MDHEN, CDR2 SYDVKM. This CDR3 region has 17 residues. V lost 8 bases, J lost 0 bases, and 22 bases lay in between. The CDR3 reads CASPPTFGQQYQETQYF. CDR3 sequence (DNA): TGTGCCAGCCCTCCCACCTTCGGACAGCAGTACCAAGAGACCCAGTACTTC. Variable domain in full (rest from reference TRBV28 and TRBJ2-5): DVKVTQSSRYLVKRTGEKVFLECVQDMDHENMFWYRQDPGLGLRLIYFSYDVKMKEKGDIPEGYSVSREKKERFSLILESASTNQTSMYLCASPPTFGQQYQETQYFGPGTRLLVL.

The chain couples TRBV3-1 (or the pseudogene TRBV3-2) to TRBJ2-5; perhaps TRBD1 as D (5 bases). Trimming cost V 1 base and J 2 bases, with 17 bases left between them. From germline, CDR1 is LGHDT and CDR2 YNNKEL (reference sequence). The CDR3 has 17 residues. The DNA for the CDR3 is TGTGCCAGCAGCCAAGGGAGCCCAGGGCTAAATCAAGAGACCCAGTACTTC. Its translation is CASSQGSPGLNQETQYF.

The CDR3 sequence: CASSQERQGAWTQYF. The CDR3 region has the DNA TGCGCCAGCAGCCAAGAGCGCCAGGGGGCTTGGACCCAGTACTTC. V and J are TRBV4-1 and TRBJ2-5; TRBD1 matches at 8 bases. The trim removed 0 bases at V and 7 bases at J, leaving 7 bases unmatched. Germline CDR1 reads MGHRA; CDR2 reads YSYEKL. There are 15 residues in the CDR3.

This sequence joins TRBV14 and TRBJ2-7; D remains unclear. Germline V gene sequence: CDR1 SGHDN, CDR2 FVKESK. The CDR3 is 11 amino acids. V shed 5 bases and J shed 1 base, with 3 bases lying between them. The DNA for the CDR3 is TGTGCCAGCAGCACTTCCTACGAGCAGTACTTC. Its translation: CASSTSYEQYF.

The rearrangement links TRBV5-4 to TRBJ2-3; 11 bases are shared with TRBD2. The germline gives CDR1 SGHNT, CDR2 YYREEE (reference sequence). The CDR3 has 17 amino acids. V trimming: 4 bases; J trimming: 7 bases; junction bases outside the gene matches: 14. CDR3 sequence reads: CASSRGGIAGGPHTQYF. The DNA for the CDR3 is TGTGCCAGCAGCCGGGGCGGTATAGCGGGGGGGCCTCATACGCAGTATTTT.

V usage is TRBV18 and J usage is TRBJ2-5; D is undetermined. Germline loops: CDR1 KGHSH, CDR2 LQKENI. This CDR3 has 13 amino acids. V lost 3 bases to trimming and J lost 5 bases, with 10 bases between them. Here the CDR3 DNA reads TGTGCCAGCTCACCGAAGGGTGGGGAGACCCAGTACTTC. Its translation: CASSPKGGETQYF.

This clone came up a few times. The CDR3 reads CARGQGASRPLHF. The CDR3 DNA follows: TGTGCCCGAGGACAGGGGGCGTCTCGACCCCTCCACTTT. V and J are TRBV30 and TRBJ1-6, with 11 bases matching TRBD1. V gave up 8 bases and J gave up 12 bases; unmatched junction bases: 9. The germline CDR1 and CDR2 sequences are GTSNPN and SVGIG (reference sequence). This CDR3 region has 13 residues. Drawing the rest from reference TRBV30 and TRBJ1-6, the complete variable domain is SQTIHQWPATLVQPVGSPLSLECTVEGTSNPNLYWYRQAAGRGLQLLFYSVGIGQISSEVPQNLSASRPQDRQFILSSKKLLLSDSGFYLCARGQGASRPLHFGNGTRLTVT.

The chain uses TRBV4-2 and TRBJ1-5; D not resolved. Germline assignment: CDR1 LGHNA and CDR2 YNFKEQ. The length of the CDR3 is 13 residues. Trimming stripped 1 base from V and 7 bases from J, with 8 bases between. Here the CDR3 reads CASSQGDWQPQHF. CDR3 coding DNA: TGTGCCAGCAGCCAAGGGGATTGGCAGCCCCAGCATTTT.

The rearrangement uses TRBV11-2 and TRBJ2-1, with D maybe TRBD2 (5 bases). Between the trimmed V and J ends, which lost 5 bases and 0 bases, there was a span of 14 bases. Germline V gene data show CDR1 as SGHAT and CDR2 as FQNNGV. The CDR3 consists of 16 residues. CDR3 nucleotides: TGTGCCAGCAGCCCCGGACTCACCAACTCCTACAATGAGCAGTTCTTC. Encoded protein: CASSPGLTNSYNEQFF.

The CDR3 is CASVPRGQVIYNEQFF. In DNA form, the CDR3 reads TGTGCCAGCGTGCCCCGGGGGCAGGTTATCTACAATGAGCAGTTCTTC. The rearrangement uses TRBV7-2 and TRBJ2-1, with D perhaps given as TRBD1 or TRBD2 (6 bases each). Per germline, CDR1 SGHTA and CDR2 FQGNSA. Trimming pared 8 bases from V and 3 bases from J, leaving 20 bases between. The length of the CDR3 is 16 residues.

The rearrangement links TRBV5-1 to TRBJ1-2; D gene uncertain. Germline CDR1 reads SGHRS; CDR2 reads YFSETQ. This CDR3 is 15 amino acids long. V lost 0 bases to trimming and J lost 3 bases, with 12 bases between them. The CDR3 bases are TGCGCCAGCAGCTTGGGGGCCGGGTTTGACTATGGCTACACCTTC. Protein sequence: CASSLGAGFDYGYTF.

The chain recombines TRBV11-2 with TRBJ1-2, with a weak D call TRBD1 (5 bases). Deletions cut 3 bases from V and 3 bases from J, with 14 bases between. The CDR3 runs to 15 residues. CDR1 SGHAT and CDR2 FQNNGV come from the germline V gene. The chain's CDR3 is CASSLGGGSDYGYTF. The CDR3 DNA sequence: TGTGCCAGCAGCTTGGGCGGGGGGTCGGACTATGGCTACACCTTC.

V usage is TRBV5-1 and J usage is TRBJ2-5; 13 bases match TRBD2. Germline lookup yields CDR1 SGHRS and CDR2 YFSETQ. V gave up 4 bases and J gave up 5 bases; unmatched junction bases: 8. There are 16 residues in the CDR3. This chain's CDR3 is CASSPRTSGGGETQYF. In nucleotides, the CDR3 is TGCGCCAGCAGCCCCAGGACTAGCGGGGGCGGGGAGACCCAGTACTTC.

The J gene is TRBJ1-1, the V gene TRBV4-1, with D unresolved. V lost 0 bases and J 4 bases, leaving 12 bases between the germline ends. The CDR3 extends over 15 amino acids. Per germline, CDR1 MGHRA and CDR2 YSYEKL. CDR3 protein: CASSQDGGFGTEAFF. The DNA of the CDR3 is TGCGCCAGCAGCCAAGACGGCGGGTTCGGCACTGAAGCTTTCTTT.

The V and J genes are TRBV19 and TRBJ1-5, with TRBD1 matching over 9 bases. This CDR3 is built from 12 residues. Germline CDR1 and CDR2: LNHDA and SQIVND (reference sequence). J gave up 5 bases and V 9 bases, and 2 bases lay outside the gene matches. The CDR3 DNA reads as TGTGCCAGCCGGGACAGGGATCAGCCCCAGCATTTT. This codes for CASRDRDQPQHF.

The chain carries TRBV5-1 and TRBJ2-2, with 9 positions matching TRBD2. The CDR3 is 16 amino acids. CDR1 and CDR2 (germline): SGHRS, YFSETQ. After removal of 2 bases from V and 1 base from J, the junction contained 3 bases not matched to a gene. The CDR3 protein is CASSFSAGGNTGELFF. CDR3 in DNA: TGCGCCAGCAGCTTCTCAGCGGGGGGGAACACCGGGGAGCTGTTTTTT.

The chain is built from TRBV9 and TRBJ2-2; D is undetermined. The CDR3 totals 14 residues. Trimming took off 6 bases at V and 5 bases at J, with 14 bases between the two ends. Per germline, CDR1 SGDLS and CDR2 YYNGEE. The CDR3 region is CASTSRTRTGELFF. Written as DNA, the CDR3 is TGTGCCAGCACCTCAAGGACGAGAACCGGGGAGCTGTTTTTT.

This chain links TRBV28 with TRBJ1-5, with D perhaps matching TRBD1 (5 bases). Germline CDR1 and CDR2: MDHEN and SYDVKM. The V end was cut by 7 bases, the J end by 7 bases, with 17 bases between. The CDR3 contains 14 residues. The CDR3 region is CASTPPLRDQPQHF. In DNA, the CDR3 is TGTGCCAGCACCCCGCCCCTCAGGGACCAGCCCCAGCATTTT.

The V call is TRBV4-1, the J call TRBJ1-2; D may be TRBD1 (5 bases). The V gene lost 0 bases and the J gene lost 5 bases, with 10 bases spanning the gap. The CDR3 length is 14 residues. The V gene's germline CDR1 is MGHRA and CDR2 YSYEKL. CDR3 amino acids: CASSQDKGWYGYTF. For the CDR3, the DNA is TGCGCCAGCAGCCAAGATAAGGGGTGGTATGGCTACACCTTC.

CDR3 sequence (DNA): TGTGCCAGCAGATATACAGAGGGCACCGGGGAGCTGTTTTTT. This sequence encodes CASRYTEGTGELFF. The chain couples TRBV2 to TRBJ2-2; D may be TRBD2 (5 bases). CDR1 and CDR2 from the germline V gene are SNHLY and FYNNEI. CDR3 length: 14 amino acids. Deletions cut 6 bases from V and 4 bases from J, with 12 bases between.

This chain joins TRBV20-1 and TRBJ2-6; a weak D match, TRBD1 (6 bases). The V gene's germline CDR1 is DFQATT and CDR2 SNEGSKA (reference sequence). V was cut by 3 bases and J by 0 bases, with 12 bases left in between. The CDR3 contains 16 residues. The CDR3 nucleotides are TGCAGTGCTAGTCCGACAGGTACCTCTGGGGCCAACGTCCTGACTTTC. Translated, it gives CSASPTGTSGANVLTF.

J is TRBJ2-7 and V is TRBV3-1 (or the pseudogene TRBV3-2); D gene uncertain. Germline CDR1 and CDR2: LGHDT and YNNKEL (reference sequence). The length of the CDR3 is 15 residues. V was pared by 4 bases and J by 3 bases, with 16 bases between. CDR3 in DNA: TGTGCCAGCAGCCGGGGAAGTGAGGCATACTACGAGCAGTACTTC. Amino acids: CASSRGSEAYYEQYF.

The rearrangement joins TRBV28 to TRBJ1-3; weak D call: TRBD1 (6 bases). This CDR3 region has 15 residues. V dropped 6 bases and J dropped 4 bases, with 16 bases sitting between them. Germline V gene sequence: CDR1 MDHEN, CDR2 SYDVKM. CDR3 nucleotide sequence: TGTGCCAGCAGACTACAGGGTACGAAGGGAAACACCATATATTTT. Its translation: CASRLQGTKGNTIYF.

The chain carries TRBV7-9 and TRBJ2-1; 9 bases are a match to TRBD2. Germline trimming cut 2 bases from V and 4 bases from J; bases unmatched to any gene: 6. There are 16 residues in the CDR3. Per the germline V gene, CDR1 is SEHNR and CDR2 is FQNEAQ (reference sequence). The CDR3 here is CASSLTGGGEYNEQFF. The CDR3 nucleotides are TGTGCCAGCAGCTTAACTGGCGGGGGGGAATACAATGAGCAGTTCTTC.

This clone is medium-sized within its sample. The CDR3, as DNA: TGTGCCTGGAGTGGGGCTAGCGGGAGTCTCGAGCAGTACTTC. It codes for CAWSGASGSLEQYF. The rearrangement links TRBV30 to TRBJ2-7, with 10 bases matching TRBD2. This CDR3 is 14 amino acids long. The germline gives CDR1 GTSNPN, CDR2 SVGIG (reference sequence). V trimming: 1 base; J trimming: 6 bases; junction bases outside the gene matches: 6. Combining the CDR3 with reference TRBV30 and TRBJ2-7 gives the whole variable domain SQTIHQWPATLVQPVGSPLSLECTVEGTSNPNLYWYRQAAGRGLQLLFYSVGIGQISSEVPQNLSASRPQDRQFILSSKKLLLSDSGFYLCAWSGASGSLEQYFGPGTRLTVT.

This clone was seen only a few times. J is TRBJ1-1 and V is TRBV5-4, with D maybe TRBD1 (5 bases). Between the trimmed V and J ends, which lost 4 bases and 4 bases, there was a span of 11 bases. CDR3 length: 13 residues. Germline values: CDR1 SGHNT, CDR2 YYREEE (reference sequence). The CDR3 nucleotides are TGTGCCAGCAGCCCGGCAGGGTTCACTGAAGCTTTCTTT. Amino acids: CASSPAGFTEAFF.